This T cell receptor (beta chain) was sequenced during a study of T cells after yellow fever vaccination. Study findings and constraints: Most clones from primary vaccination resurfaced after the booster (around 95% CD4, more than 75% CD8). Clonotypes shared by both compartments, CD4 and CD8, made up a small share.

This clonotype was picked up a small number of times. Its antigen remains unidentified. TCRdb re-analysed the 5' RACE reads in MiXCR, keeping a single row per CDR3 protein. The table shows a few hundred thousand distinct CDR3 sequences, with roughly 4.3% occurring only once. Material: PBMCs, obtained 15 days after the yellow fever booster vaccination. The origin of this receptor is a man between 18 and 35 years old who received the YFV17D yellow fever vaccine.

CDR3 in amino acids: CASSGQAYGYTF. The DNA of the CDR3 is TGTGCCAGCAGCGGACAGGCCTATGGCTACACCTTC. The chain is built from TRBV2 and TRBJ1-2; 7 bases match TRBD1. CDR3 length: 12 residues. V lost 6 bases and J lost 4; bases outside the gene matches: 2. In germline, CDR1 is SNHLY, CDR2 FYNNEI. Combining the CDR3 with reference TRBV2 and TRBJ1-2 gives the whole variable domain EPEVTQTPSHQVTQMGQEVILRCVPISNHLYFYWYRQILGQKVEFLVSFYNNEISEKSEIFDDQFSVERPDGSNFTLKIRSTKLEDSAMYFCASSGQAYGYTFGSGTRLTVV.